A single sample gave rise to the 20 T cell receptor beta chains below, sequenced in a study of shared clonotypes between healthy human individuals. CD45RO-negative, CCR7-selected cells formed the naive CD8 fraction, which excluded terminally differentiated effector memory CD45RA+ cells. Produced via immunoSEQ multiplex PCR; TCRdb's table is partial and in-frame only. There are 760,000 or so clones in the sample; approximately 96% occur only once, and approximately 0.2% lies in the top ten. Sequencing used naive CD8+ T cells sorted from blood. The receptors come from a man in his thirties or forties in good health.

In regard to this clone: Other DNA variants within this sample encode the same CDR3. The chain joins TRBV11-3 to TRBJ2-3; no clear D gene. Germline V gene lookup returns CDR1 SGHNT and CDR2 YENEEA. V was pared by 1 base and J by 4 bases, with 3 bases between. The CDR3 spans 12 residues. CDR3 region: CASSLGSDTQYF. The CDR3 DNA reads TGTGCCAGCAGCTTAGGCTCAGATACGCAGTATTTT.

The chain is built from TRBV28 and TRBJ1-4; no reliable D call. Between the trimmed V and J ends, which lost 3 bases and 10 bases, there was a span of 9 bases. The CDR3 is 12 amino acids. Germline V gives CDR1 MDHEN, CDR2 SYDVKM. The CDR3 is CASSFSPGKLFF. The CDR3 nucleotides are TGTGCCAGCAGTTTTAGCCCGGGAAAACTGTTTTTT.

V gene TRBV7-9 combines with J gene TRBJ2-7; 7 bases are a match to TRBD1. CDR3 length equals 16 residues. The V gene end was trimmed by 5 bases and the J gene end by 0 bases; junction bases not matched to a gene: 10. The V gene's germline CDR1 is SEHNR and CDR2 FQNEAQ (reference sequence). CDR3 nucleotide sequence: TGTGCCAGCAGCCTTCCGGACAGGTCACGCTCCTACGAGCAGTACTTC. Protein: CASSLPDRSRSYEQYF.

V gene TRBV27 combines with J gene TRBJ2-3, with D unresolved. The germline V gene encodes CDR1 MNHEY and CDR2 SMNVEV (reference sequence). The CDR3 length is 14 residues. Trimming stripped 5 bases from V and 2 bases from J, with 11 bases between. The CDR3 region is CASSPFLDTDTQYF. The DNA for the CDR3 is TGTGCCAGCAGTCCCTTTCTTGACACAGATACGCAGTATTTT.

J is TRBJ2-1 and V is TRBV29-1; 9 bases match TRBD2. Trimming removed 6 bases from V and 3 bases from J; junction bases left unmatched: 15. Germline-derived CDR1 and CDR2 are SQVTM and ANQGSEA. The CDR3 has 17 residues. The CDR3 DNA is TGCAGCGTAAGCCCGAATCCGACTAGCGGAGGCTACAATGAGCAGTTCTTC. Translating it yields CSVSPNPTSGGYNEQFF.

For the CDR3, the DNA is TGTGCCAGCAGCGTAGACCTATCCTACAATGAGCAGTTCTTC. This codes for CASSVDLSYNEQFF. The V gene is TRBV9, the J gene TRBJ2-1; D is unresolved. V gave up 0 bases and J gave up 1 base, with 5 bases separating them. The CDR3 runs to 14 residues. Germline values: CDR1 SGDLS, CDR2 YYNGEE.

The rearrangement joins TRBV11-2 to TRBJ2-3; possibly TRBD2 for D (6 bases). Germline loops: CDR1 SGHAT, CDR2 FQNNGV. Trimming stripped 4 bases from V and 2 bases from J, with 16 bases between. The CDR3 extends over 16 amino acids. CDR3 in DNA: TGTGCCAGCAGCTCCCTCCAGGGAGGATACACAGATACGCAGTATTTT. Amino acid sequence: CASSSLQGGYTDTQYF.

The chain recombines TRBV5-1 with TRBJ2-1; TRBD2 matches 10 bases. J lost 0 bases, V lost 0 bases, and 12 bases had no gene match. The CDR3 runs 20 residues. Germline V CDR1 and CDR2: SGHRS, YFSETQ. The CDR3 sequence is CASSLAFGSGRTSSYNEQFF. In nucleotides, the CDR3 is TGCGCCAGCAGCTTGGCCTTTGGTAGCGGGAGGACCAGCTCCTACAATGAGCAGTTCTTC.

The rearrangement joins TRBV9 to TRBJ2-1, with TRBD2 matching 10 bases. In germline, CDR1 is SGDLS, CDR2 YYNGEE. The CDR3 spans 13 residues. J gave up 9 bases and V 4 bases, and 4 bases lay outside the gene matches. The CDR3 coding sequence is TGTGCCAGCAGCCCAGCGGGAGGGGGTGAGCAGTTCTTC. Translated: CASSPAGGGEQFF.

V is TRBV5-4 and J is TRBJ2-7; TRBD2 aligns across 7 bases. The CDR3 is 15 amino acids. With 4 bases clipped from V and 0 bases from J, the junction kept 7 bases outside the gene matches. CDR1 and CDR2 from the germline V gene are SGHNT and YYREEE (reference sequence). The CDR3: CASSVASSGSYEQYF. DNA of the CDR3: TGTGCCAGCAGCGTGGCGTCTAGCGGCTCCTACGAGCAGTACTTC.

The chain recombines TRBV27 with TRBJ2-1; maybe TRBD2 (6 bases). The CDR3 covers 14 residues. V was pared by 3 bases and J by 8 bases, with 14 bases between. Germline values: CDR1 MNHEY, CDR2 SMNVEV (reference sequence). CDR3 sequence (DNA): TGTGCCAGCAGTTTGGCAGGAGGGTACGATGAGCAGTTCTTC. It translates to CASSLAGGYDEQFF.

This clone was recorded once. The chain has TRBV30 and TRBJ2-3, with 8 bases lining up with TRBD1. V lost 1 base and J lost 5; bases outside the gene matches: 11. The CDR3 consists of 16 residues. Per germline, CDR1 GTSNPN and CDR2 SVGIG (reference sequence). The CDR3 sequence is CAWSAGQGFWGDTQYF. The CDR3, as DNA: TGTGCCTGGAGTGCCGGACAGGGATTTTGGGGAGATACGCAGTATTTT.

In its sample, this clone was seen once. The V and J genes are TRBV7-9 and TRBJ2-5; 7 nucleotides align to TRBD2. J was trimmed by 5 bases and V by 8 bases; bases with no gene match: 8. Looked up from germline, CDR1 is SEHNR and CDR2 is FQNEAQ (reference sequence). The CDR3 is 13 amino acids. CDR3 protein: CASSEGGPETQYF. The CDR3 nucleotides are TGTGCCAGCTCCGAGGGAGGGCCGGAGACCCAGTACTTC.

This rearrangement joins TRBV9 to TRBJ2-1, with TRBD2 identical over 9 bases. Germline CDR1 reads SGDLS; CDR2 reads YYNGEE. The V gene end was trimmed by 4 bases and the J gene end by 7 bases; junction bases not matched to a gene: 9. CDR3 length: 15 amino acids. In DNA, the CDR3 is TGTGCCAGCAGCTTTAGCGGGAGTATGGGAAATGAGCAGTTCTTC. Encoded protein: CASSFSGSMGNEQFF.

This clone was detected once. The chain recombines TRBV7-2 with TRBJ2-1; 11 bases match TRBD2. CDR3 length: 15 amino acids. Losses at the gene ends were 7 bases for V and 5 bases for J; bases not matched to a gene: 7. The germline V gene has CDR1 SGHTA and CDR2 FQGNSA. DNA of the CDR3: TGTGCCAGCATCCCCCAACTAGCGGGGGACAATGAGCAGTTCTTC. It is translated as CASIPQLAGDNEQFF.

This chain joins TRBV28 and TRBJ1-5; 9 nucleotides agree with TRBD1. The CDR3 consists of 14 residues. Trimming at V came to 7 bases and at J to 7 bases, leaving 8 bases not matched to a gene. Germline V gene sequence: CDR1 MDHEN, CDR2 SYDVKM. CDR3 residues: CASKPGQGQQPQHF. CDR3 DNA sequence: TGTGCCAGCAAACCGGGACAGGGACAGCAGCCCCAGCATTTT.

A single count supports this clone. The chain combines TRBV5-6 with TRBJ1-4; no clear D gene. The CDR3 is 14 residues long. Germline CDR1 SGHDT, CDR2 YYEEEE. The V end lost 2 bases, the J end lost 0 bases, and 5 bases lay between the germline ends. The CDR3 sequence: CASSFLATNEKLFF. The CDR3 nucleotides read TGTGCCAGCAGCTTTTTGGCAACTAATGAAAAACTGTTTTTT.

The chain is built from TRBV12-5 and TRBJ2-3, with 7 bases identical to TRBD1. V shed 6 bases and J 5 bases; nucleotides not matched to a gene: 11. CDR3 length: 15 amino acids. CDR1 and CDR2 (germline): LGHNT, FRNRAP. The CDR3 here is CASGETGSSGDTQYF. The CDR3 bases are TGTGCTAGTGGAGAGACAGGGTCATCCGGAGATACGCAGTATTTT.

The chain uses TRBV15 and TRBJ2-1, with 8 bases that match TRBD2. After removal of 3 bases from V and 10 bases from J, the junction contained 11 bases not matched to a gene. CDR3 length equals 15 residues. CDR1 and CDR2 from the germline V gene are LNHNV and YYDKDF (reference sequence). CDR3: CATSSWDMSGGEQFF. The CDR3 DNA reads as TGTGCCACCAGCAGCTGGGACATGTCGGGAGGGGAGCAGTTCTTC.

The CDR3 nucleotides are TGTGCCACCAGCAGTTTAGACAGGGGGCTTCCATACGAGCAGTACTTC. Protein product: CATSSLDRGLPYEQYF. The V call is TRBV15, the J call TRBJ2-7, with 10 bases matching TRBD1. Germline V gene sequence: CDR1 LNHNV, CDR2 YYDKDF (reference sequence). CDR3 length: 16 residues. The trim removed 3 bases at V and 4 bases at J, leaving 9 bases unmatched.